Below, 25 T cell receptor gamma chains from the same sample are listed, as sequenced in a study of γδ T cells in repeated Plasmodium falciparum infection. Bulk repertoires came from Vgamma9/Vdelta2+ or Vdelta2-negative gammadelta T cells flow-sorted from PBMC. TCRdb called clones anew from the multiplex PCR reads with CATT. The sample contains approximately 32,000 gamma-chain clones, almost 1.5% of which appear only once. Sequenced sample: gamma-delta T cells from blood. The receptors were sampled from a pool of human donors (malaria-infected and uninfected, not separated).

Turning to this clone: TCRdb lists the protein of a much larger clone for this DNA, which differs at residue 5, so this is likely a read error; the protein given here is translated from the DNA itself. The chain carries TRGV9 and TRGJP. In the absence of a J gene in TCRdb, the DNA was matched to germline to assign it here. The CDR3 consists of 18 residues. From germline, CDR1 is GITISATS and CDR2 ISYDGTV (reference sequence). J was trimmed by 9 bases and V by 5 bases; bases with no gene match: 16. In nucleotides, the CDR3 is TGTGCCTTGTGGGTGGGTACGAAAGAGGGGTTGGGCAAAAAAATCAAGGTATTT. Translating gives CALWVGTKEGLGKKIKVF.

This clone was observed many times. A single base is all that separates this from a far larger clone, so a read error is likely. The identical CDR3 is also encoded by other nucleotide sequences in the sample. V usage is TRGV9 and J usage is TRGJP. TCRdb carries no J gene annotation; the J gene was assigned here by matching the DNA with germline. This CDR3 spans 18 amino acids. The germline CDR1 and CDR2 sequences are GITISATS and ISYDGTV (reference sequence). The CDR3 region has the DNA TGTGCCTTGTGGGAGGTGGGTACGCAAGAGTTGGGCAAAAAGATCAAGGTATTT. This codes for CALWEVGTQELGKKIKVF.

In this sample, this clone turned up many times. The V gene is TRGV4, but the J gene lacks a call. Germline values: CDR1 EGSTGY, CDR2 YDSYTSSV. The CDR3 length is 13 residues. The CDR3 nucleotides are TGTGCCACCTGGGAGCAGAATTATTATAAGAAGCTCTTT. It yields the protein CATWEQNYYKKLF.

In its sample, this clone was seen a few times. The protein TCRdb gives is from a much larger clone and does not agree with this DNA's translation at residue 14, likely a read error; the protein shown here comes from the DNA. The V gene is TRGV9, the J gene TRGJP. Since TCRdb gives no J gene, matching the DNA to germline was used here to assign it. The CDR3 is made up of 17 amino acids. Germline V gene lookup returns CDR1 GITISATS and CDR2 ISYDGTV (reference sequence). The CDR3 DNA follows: TGTGCCTTGTGGGAGACTCTTATTGAGTTGGGCAAAAAAACCAAGGTATTT. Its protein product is CALWETLIELGKKTKVF.

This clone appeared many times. Written as DNA, the CDR3 is TGTGCCTTGTGGGACACCCGCTTGGGCAAAAAAATCAAGGTATTT. Translated: CALWDTRLGKKIKVF. This sequence joins TRGV9 and TRGJP. This CDR3 has 15 amino acids. The germline gives CDR1 GITISATS, CDR2 ISYDGTV (reference sequence). The J segment lost 10 bases and the V segment lost 4 bases, leaving 7 bases of the junction unmatched.

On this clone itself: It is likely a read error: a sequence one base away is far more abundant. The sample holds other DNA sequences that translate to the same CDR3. CDR3 DNA: TGTGCCACCTGGGGTCATATTGGGTGGTTCAAGATATTT. Amino acid sequence: CATWGHIGWFKIF. V and J are TRGV4 and TRGJP1. TCRdb records no J gene; here it was assigned by comparing the DNA to germline. Germline-derived CDR1 and CDR2 are EGSTGY and YDSYTSSV. CDR3 length: 13 amino acids. The junction had 11 bases not matched to a gene; V was cut back by 5 bases and J by 11 bases.

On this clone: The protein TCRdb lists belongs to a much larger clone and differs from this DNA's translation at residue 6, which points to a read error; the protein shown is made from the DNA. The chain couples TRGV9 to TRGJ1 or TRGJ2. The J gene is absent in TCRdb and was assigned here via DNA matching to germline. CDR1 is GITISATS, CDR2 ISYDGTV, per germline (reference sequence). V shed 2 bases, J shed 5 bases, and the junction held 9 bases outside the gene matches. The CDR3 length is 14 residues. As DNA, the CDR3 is TGTGCCTTGTGGGAGGCGCAAATCCATTATAAGAAACTCTTT. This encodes CALWEAQIHYKKLF.

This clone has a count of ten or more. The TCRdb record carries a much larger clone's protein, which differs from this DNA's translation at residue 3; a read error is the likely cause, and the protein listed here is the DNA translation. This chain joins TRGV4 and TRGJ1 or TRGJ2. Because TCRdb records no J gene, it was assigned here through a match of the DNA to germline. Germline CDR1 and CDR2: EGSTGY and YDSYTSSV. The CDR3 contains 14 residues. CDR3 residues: CAAWDGLQRGKKLF. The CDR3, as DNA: TGTGCCGCCTGGGATGGGCTCCAAAGGGGTAAGAAACTCTTT.

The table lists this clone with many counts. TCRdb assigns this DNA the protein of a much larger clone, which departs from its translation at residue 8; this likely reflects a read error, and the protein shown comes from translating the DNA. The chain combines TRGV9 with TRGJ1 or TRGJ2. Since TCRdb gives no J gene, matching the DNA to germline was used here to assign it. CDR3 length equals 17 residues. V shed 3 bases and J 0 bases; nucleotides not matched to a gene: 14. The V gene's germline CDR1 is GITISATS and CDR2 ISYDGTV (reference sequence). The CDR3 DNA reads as TGTGCCTTGTGGGAGCCAACAGCCCCCTGGAATTATTATAAGAAACTCTTT. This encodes CALWEPTAPWNYYKKLF.

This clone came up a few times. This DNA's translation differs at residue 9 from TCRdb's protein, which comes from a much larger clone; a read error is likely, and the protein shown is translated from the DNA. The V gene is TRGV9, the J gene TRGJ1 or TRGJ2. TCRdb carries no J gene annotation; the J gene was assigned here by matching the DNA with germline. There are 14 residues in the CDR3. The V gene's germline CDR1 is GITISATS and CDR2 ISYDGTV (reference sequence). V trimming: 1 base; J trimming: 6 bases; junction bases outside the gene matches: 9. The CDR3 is CALWEVQPCYKKLF. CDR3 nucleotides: TGTGCCTTGTGGGAGGTCCAGCCGTGTTATAAGAAACTCTTT.

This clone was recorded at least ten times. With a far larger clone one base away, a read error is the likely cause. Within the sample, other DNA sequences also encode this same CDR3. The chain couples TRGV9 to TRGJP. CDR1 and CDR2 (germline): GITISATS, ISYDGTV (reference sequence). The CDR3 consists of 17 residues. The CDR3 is CALWEVPTELGKKIKVF. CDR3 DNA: TGTGCCTTGTGGGAGGTCCCAACCGAGTTGGGCAAAAAAATTAAGGTATTT.

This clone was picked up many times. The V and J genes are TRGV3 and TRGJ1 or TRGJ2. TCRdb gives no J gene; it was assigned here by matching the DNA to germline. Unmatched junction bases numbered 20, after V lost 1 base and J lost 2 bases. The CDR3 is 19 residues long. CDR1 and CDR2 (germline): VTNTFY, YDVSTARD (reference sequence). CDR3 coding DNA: TGTGCCACCTGGGACAGACCTCTCGTTTCTTTCCAACATTATTATAAGAAACTCTTT. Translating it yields CATWDRPLVSFQHYYKKLF.

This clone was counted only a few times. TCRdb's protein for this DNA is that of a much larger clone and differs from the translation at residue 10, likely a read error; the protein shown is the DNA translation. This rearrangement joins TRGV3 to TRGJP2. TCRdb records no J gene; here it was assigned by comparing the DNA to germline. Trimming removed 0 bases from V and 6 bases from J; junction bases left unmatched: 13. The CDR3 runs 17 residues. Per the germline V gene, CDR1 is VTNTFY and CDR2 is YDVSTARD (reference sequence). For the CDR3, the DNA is TGTGCCACCTGGGACAGGCCTATGTTAGCTGGTGATTGGATCAAGACGTTT. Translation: CATWDRPMLAGDWIKTF.

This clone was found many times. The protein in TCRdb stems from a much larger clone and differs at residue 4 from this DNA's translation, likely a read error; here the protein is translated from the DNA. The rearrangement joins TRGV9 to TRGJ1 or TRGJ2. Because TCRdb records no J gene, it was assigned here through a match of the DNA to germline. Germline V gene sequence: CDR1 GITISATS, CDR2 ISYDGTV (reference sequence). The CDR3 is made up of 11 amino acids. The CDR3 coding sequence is TGTGCCTTGCGGGAGGTACGGGAGAAACTCTTT. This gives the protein CALREVREKLF.

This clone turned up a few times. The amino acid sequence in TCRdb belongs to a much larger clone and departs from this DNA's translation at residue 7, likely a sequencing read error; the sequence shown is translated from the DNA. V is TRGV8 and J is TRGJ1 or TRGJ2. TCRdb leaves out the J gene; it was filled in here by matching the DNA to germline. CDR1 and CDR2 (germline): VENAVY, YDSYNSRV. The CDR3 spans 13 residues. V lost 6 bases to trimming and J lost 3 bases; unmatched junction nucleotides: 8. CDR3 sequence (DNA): TGTGCCACCTGGCCCAAGAGTTATTATAAGAAACTCTTT. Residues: CATWPKSYYKKLF.

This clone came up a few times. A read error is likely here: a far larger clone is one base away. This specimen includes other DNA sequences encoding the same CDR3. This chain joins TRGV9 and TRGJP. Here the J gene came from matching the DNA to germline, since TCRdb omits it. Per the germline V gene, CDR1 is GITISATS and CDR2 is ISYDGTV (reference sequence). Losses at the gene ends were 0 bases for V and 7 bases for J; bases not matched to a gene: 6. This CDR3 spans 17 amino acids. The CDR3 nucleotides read TGTGCCTTGTGGGAGGTGTTGGGTGAGTTGGGCAAAAAAATCAAGGTATTT. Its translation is CALWEVLGELGKKIKVF.

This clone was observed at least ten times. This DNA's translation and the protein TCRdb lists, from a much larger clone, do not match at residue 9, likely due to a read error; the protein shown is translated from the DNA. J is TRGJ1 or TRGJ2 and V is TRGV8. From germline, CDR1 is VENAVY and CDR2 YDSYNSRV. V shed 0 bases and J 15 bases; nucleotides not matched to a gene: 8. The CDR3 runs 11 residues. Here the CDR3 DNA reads TGTGCCACCTGGGATAGGCACGAGAGACTCTTT. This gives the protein CATWDRHERLF.

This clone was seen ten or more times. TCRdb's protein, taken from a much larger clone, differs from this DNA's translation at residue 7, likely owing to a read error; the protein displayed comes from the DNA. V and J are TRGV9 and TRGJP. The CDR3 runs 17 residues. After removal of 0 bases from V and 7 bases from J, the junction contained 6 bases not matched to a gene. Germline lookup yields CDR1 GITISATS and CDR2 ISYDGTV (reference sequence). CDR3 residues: CALWEVASELGKKIKVF. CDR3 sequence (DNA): TGTGCCTTGTGGGAGGTGGCATCCGAGTTGGGCAAAAAAATCAAGGTATTT.

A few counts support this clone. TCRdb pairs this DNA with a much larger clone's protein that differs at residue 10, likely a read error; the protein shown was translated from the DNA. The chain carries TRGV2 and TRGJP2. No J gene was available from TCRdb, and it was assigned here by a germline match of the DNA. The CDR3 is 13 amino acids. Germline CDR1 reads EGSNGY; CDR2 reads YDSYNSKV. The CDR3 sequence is CATWARSDWTKTF. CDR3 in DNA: TGTGCCACCTGGGCCCGTAGTGATTGGACCAAGACGTTT.

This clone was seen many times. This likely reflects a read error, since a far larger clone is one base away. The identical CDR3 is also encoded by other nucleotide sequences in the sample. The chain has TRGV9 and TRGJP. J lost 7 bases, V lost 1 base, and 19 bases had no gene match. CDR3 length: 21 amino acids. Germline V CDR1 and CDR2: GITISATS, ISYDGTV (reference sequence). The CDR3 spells CALWEVPRRTAQELGKKIKVF. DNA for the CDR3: TGTGCCTTGTGGGAGGTCCCCAGGAGGACGGCACAGGAGTTGGGCAAAAAAATCAAGGTATTT.

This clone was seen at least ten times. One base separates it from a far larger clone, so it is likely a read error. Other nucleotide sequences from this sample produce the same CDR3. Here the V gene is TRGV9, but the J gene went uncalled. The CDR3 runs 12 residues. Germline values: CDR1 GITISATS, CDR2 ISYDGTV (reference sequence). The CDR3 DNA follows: TGTGCCTTGTGGGAGCCAAATTATAAGAAACTCTTC. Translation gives CALWEPNYKKLF.

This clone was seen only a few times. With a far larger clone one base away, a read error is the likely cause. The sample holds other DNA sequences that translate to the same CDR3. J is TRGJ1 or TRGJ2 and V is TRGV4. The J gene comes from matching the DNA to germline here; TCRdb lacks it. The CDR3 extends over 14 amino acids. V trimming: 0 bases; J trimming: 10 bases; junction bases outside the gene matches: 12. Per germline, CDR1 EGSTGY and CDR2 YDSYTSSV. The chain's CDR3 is CATWDGPRRYKKLF. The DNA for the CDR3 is TGTGCCACCTGGGATGGGCCTCGTCGTTACAAGAAACTCTTT.

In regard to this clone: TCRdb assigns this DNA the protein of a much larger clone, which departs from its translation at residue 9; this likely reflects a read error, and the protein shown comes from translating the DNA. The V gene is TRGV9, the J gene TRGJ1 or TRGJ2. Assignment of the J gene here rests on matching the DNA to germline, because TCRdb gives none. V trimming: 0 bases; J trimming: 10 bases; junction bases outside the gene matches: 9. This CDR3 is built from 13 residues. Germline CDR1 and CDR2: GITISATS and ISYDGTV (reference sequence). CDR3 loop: CALWEVRFQKKLF. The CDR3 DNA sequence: TGTGCCTTGTGGGAGGTGCGGTTTCAGAAGAAACTCTTT.

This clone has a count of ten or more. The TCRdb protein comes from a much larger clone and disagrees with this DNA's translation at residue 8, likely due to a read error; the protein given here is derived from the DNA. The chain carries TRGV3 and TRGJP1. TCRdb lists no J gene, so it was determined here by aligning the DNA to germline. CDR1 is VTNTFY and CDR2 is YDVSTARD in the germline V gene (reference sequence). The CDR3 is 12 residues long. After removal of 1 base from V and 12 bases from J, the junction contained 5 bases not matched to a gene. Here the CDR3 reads CATWDSRGFKIF. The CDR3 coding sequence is TGTGCCACCTGGGACAGCCGTGGGTTCAAGATATTT.

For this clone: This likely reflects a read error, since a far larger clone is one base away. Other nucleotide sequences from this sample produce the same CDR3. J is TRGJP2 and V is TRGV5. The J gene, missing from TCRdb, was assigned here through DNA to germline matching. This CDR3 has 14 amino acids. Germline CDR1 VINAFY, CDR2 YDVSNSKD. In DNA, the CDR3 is TGTGCCACCTGGGACAAACGTAGTGACTGGATCAAGACGTTT. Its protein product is CATWDKRSDWIKTF.